The source of this T cell receptor beta chain is a study of T cell repertoires in cytomegalovirus infection (dated by TCRdb to between 2018 and 2021). As for the study more broadly: Peptide stimulations targeted recently identified HLA-C-restricted CMV epitopes, whose presentation resists viral immunomodulation, together with well-studied HLA-B-restricted epitopes. Donor HLA type was relevant to the analysis, because carriage of CMV infection together with the matching HLA type was indicated by public TCR beta signatures.

The CDR3 holds 16 amino acids from the cysteine to the phenylalanine. Only CDR3 DNA remains: 48 bases, in frame from the first base. Per the germline V gene, SGDLS is the CDR1 and YYNGEE is the CDR2. What the research found in general, with its limitations: In the ex vivo response, HLA-C-restricted CMV-specific TCR beta clonotypes were dominant, and in two of eight donors the single most frequent clonotype came from this HLA-C-restricted group. Carriers of CMV infection plus the relevant HLA type were discriminated by the cumulative frequency of public TCR beta family members in the study cohort and in an independent approximately 400-donor cohort.

This clonotype has just a few counts. Its antigen is unknown. One end of the junction varies from germline; a read error may be responsible. Per the publication, the treatment or condition label means: in vitro stimulation with specific CMV peptide epitopes to enrich CMV-specific T cells. The sequencing machine was an Illumina HiSeq 1500. TCRdb passed the public sequencing reads through fastp at Q25 and MiXCR, retaining productive beta sequences. For every CDR3 protein sequence, its rows merge into one entry that carries the most common genes and DNA. Recorded for this sample are tens of thousands of distinct CDR3 sequences; around 20% of them occurred a single time. The leading ten clones occupy over 65% of the sample.

The clonotype comes from a human donor in good health (CMV status not recorded). Some clones in this sample may be carry-over from other donors' samples. Recombination joined TRBV9 with TRBJ2-1, and 13 junction bases match TRBD2. The input for sequencing was CD8+ T cells from cultured PBMCs, taken from culture after CMV antigen stimulation. The DNA sequence is given as TGTGCCAACAGCCCTCAAGGACTAGCGGGAGACAATGAGCAGTTCTTC. Translation gives CANSPQGLAGDNEQFF.